These 20 T cell receptor beta chains originate from one sample sequenced in a study of blood T cells in healthy people across ages. Primed by a sample-barcoded 5' primer and a J-beta primer mix, a second PCR proceeded for 7 to 11 cycles. TCRdb passed the 5' RACE reads through MiXCR, listing each CDR3 protein once. The table lists about 930,000 distinct CDR3 sequences, about 29% of them singletons. The same specimen was also included in a second study, on T cells of mothers and their children.

Source material: blood. The receptors stem from a woman in her 40s in good health.

V and J are TRBV20-1 and TRBJ1-5; no definite D call. This CDR3 has 16 amino acids. V lost 0 bases, J lost 0 bases, and 12 bases lay in between. Germline loops: CDR1 DFQATT, CDR2 SNEGSKA (reference sequence). The CDR3 spells CSARDPTEYSNQPQHF. The CDR3 coding sequence is TGCAGTGCTAGAGATCCGACGGAGTATAGCAATCAGCCCCAGCATTTT.

This clonotype was observed at least ten times. The gene calls are TRBV20-1 and TRBJ2-1; the D gene could be TRBD1 or TRBD2 (5 bases each). The germline gives CDR1 DFQATT, CDR2 SNEGSKA (reference sequence). The CDR3 covers 16 residues. V lost 6 bases, J lost 3 bases, and 21 bases lay in between. Written as DNA, the CDR3 is TGCAGTGCAAAGCCCACCCGGGGCCTGTTCTACAATGAGCAGTTCTTC. Translated, it gives CSAKPTRGLFYNEQFF.

The chain carries TRBV5-1 and TRBJ1-1, with a possible D match to TRBD1 (6 bases). Germline V gene data show CDR1 as SGHRS and CDR2 as YFSETQ. The CDR3 runs to 13 residues. The V end lost 5 bases, the J end lost 3 bases, and 11 bases lay between the germline ends. DNA for the CDR3: TGCGCCAGCAGAATGAACAGGGACACTGAAGCTTTCTTT. Translation: CASRMNRDTEAFF.

The chain combines TRBV6-1 with TRBJ2-3, with 8 bases aligning to TRBD2. Germline V gene data show CDR1 as MNHNS and CDR2 as SASEGT. The CDR3 has 14 amino acids. The V and J ends lost 7 bases and 0 bases, in that order; junction bases with no gene match: 3. This CDR3 reads CASILAGSTDTQYF. The CDR3 nucleotides are TGTGCCAGCATTTTAGCGGGGAGCACAGATACGCAGTATTTT.

This clonotype was counted many times. V and J are TRBV7-8 and TRBJ2-3; 12 nucleotides align to TRBD2. Germline values: CDR1 SGHVS, CDR2 FQNEAQ. Trimming took 7 bases from V and 4 from J; bases not matched to a gene: 18. The CDR3 sequence is 19 residues long. CDR3 in amino acids: CASTLGLAGRGGSADTQYF. CDR3 nucleotide sequence: TGTGCCAGCACCCTCGGACTAGCGGGGCGGGGAGGTTCGGCAGATACGCAGTATTTT.

This clonotype turned up a few times. This may stem from a read error, because a much larger clone lies one nucleotide away. J is TRBJ2-6 and V is TRBV7-9; D call uncertain. Germline lookup yields CDR1 SEHNR and CDR2 FQNEAQ (reference sequence). V shed 5 bases and J shed 2 bases, with 4 bases lying between them. This CDR3 region has 13 residues. The CDR3 spells CASSMAGANVLTF. CDR3 DNA: TGTGCCAGCAGCATGGCTGGGGCCAACGTCCTGACTTTC.

The chain joins TRBV10-3 to TRBJ1-5, with D unresolved. This CDR3 region has 13 residues. The ends were cut back, 8 bases at V and 5 bases at J, with 13 bases in the middle. The V gene's germline CDR1 is ENHRY and CDR2 SYGVKD. CDR3 bases: TGTGCCATCTCCCGCGGGGTCGATCAGCCCCAGCATTTT. This gives the protein CAISRGVDQPQHF.

About this clonotype: A read error may produce the germline difference seen at one junction end. This chain links TRBV5-6 with TRBJ1-1; D is unclear. The CDR3 extends over 15 amino acids. CDR1 and CDR2 (germline): SGHDT, YYEEEE. As DNA, the CDR3 is TGTGCCAGCAGCTTGAAGTTTTCAATTTTTGCTGAAGTTTTCTTT. It encodes CASSLKFSIFAEVFF.

This clonotype has more than one count but fewer than ten. The rearrangement uses TRBV5-1 and TRBJ2-1; D perhaps matches TRBD2 (5 bases). V gave up 4 bases and J gave up 9 bases, with 17 bases separating them. The CDR3 is 14 residues long. Germline V gene lookup returns CDR1 SGHRS and CDR2 YFSETQ. CDR3 protein: CASSLNAGFREQFF. The DNA of the CDR3 is TGCGCCAGCAGCCTCAACGCGGGTTTTCGTGAGCAGTTCTTC.

As regards this clonotype: A single base separates this from a much larger clone, so it may be a read error. J is TRBJ2-7 and V is TRBV30, with D tentatively TRBD1 (6 bases). The assigned J gene may be wrong: the sequence end matches TRBJ2-4 better. The CDR3 runs 13 residues. Germline assignment: CDR1 GTSNPN and CDR2 SVGIG (reference sequence). CDR3 residues: CAWRAGDWDIQYF. For the CDR3, the DNA is TGTGCCTGGAGGGCAGGGGATTGGGACATTCAGTACTTC.

This clonotype was observed a few times. This chain links TRBV12-5 with TRBJ2-1; TRBD2 matches 8 bases. V was clipped by 3 bases and J by 10 bases; unmatched bases: 11. The CDR3 has 15 residues. The germline V gene encodes CDR1 LGHNT and CDR2 FRNRAP. CDR3 sequence: CASGFSGRGASEQFF. The CDR3 bases are TGTGCTAGTGGTTTCTCGGGGCGGGGGGCTTCCGAGCAGTTCTTC.

The chain joins TRBV28 to TRBJ1-2, with TRBD1 as a possible D gene (6 bases). Germline CDR1 reads MDHEN; CDR2 reads SYDVKM. V was trimmed by 3 bases and J by 6 bases, leaving 14 bases between them. CDR3 size: 14 residues. The CDR3 nucleotides are TGTGCCAGCAGTTTTCGTGACAGGAGCGATGGCTACACCTTC. Protein: CASSFRDRSDGYTF.

This clonotype was seen at least ten times. The chain is built from TRBV2 and TRBJ2-7; possibly TRBD1 for D (6 bases). CDR3 length: 11 residues. The germline V gene encodes CDR1 SNHLY and CDR2 FYNNEI. Trimming took 3 bases from V and 8 from J, leaving 8 bases between them. CDR3 amino acids: CASSDRDKQYF. The CDR3 nucleotides are TGTGCCAGCAGTGATCGGGACAAGCAGTACTTC.

This clonotype has at least ten counts. The CDR3 loop reads CASSSQTLAGGKADTQYF. Here the CDR3 DNA reads TGTGCCAGCAGTTCGCAGACCCTAGCGGGGGGGAAGGCAGATACGCAGTATTTT. The V call is TRBV27, the J call TRBJ2-3, with 12 bases that match TRBD2. The CDR3 sequence is 18 residues long. With V trimmed by 4 bases and J by 4 bases, 12 bases remained unmatched. Germline V CDR1 and CDR2: MNHEY, SMNVEV (reference sequence).

The chain carries TRBV5-6 and TRBJ1-5; 9 positions match TRBD1. The V gene end was trimmed by 0 bases and the J gene end by 6 bases; junction bases not matched to a gene: 7. CDR1 SGHDT and CDR2 YYEEEE come from the germline V gene. The CDR3 sequence is 16 residues long. The CDR3 nucleotides are TGTGCCAGCAGCTTGGAATCGGACAGGGGAGTTCAGCCCCAGCATTTT. Its protein is CASSLESDRGVQPQHF.

This clonotype was picked up many times. The chain employs TRBV15 and TRBJ1-5; 7 bases match TRBD1. From germline, CDR1 is LNHNV and CDR2 YYDKDF (reference sequence). Unmatched junction bases numbered 12, after V lost 2 bases and J lost 2 bases. The CDR3 runs to 18 residues. The CDR3 nucleotides read TGTGCCACCAGCAGAACCGGGACAGCCCTGGGAGGCAATCAGCCCCAGCATTTT. Protein sequence: CATSRTGTALGGNQPQHF.

This clonotype was seen a few times. A read error is possible here, since a much larger clone lies one base away. CDR3 protein: CSTRAASGAQETQYF. In DNA form, the CDR3 reads TGCAGTACTAGGGCGGCTAGCGGGGCGCAAGAGACCCAGTACTTC. The chain employs TRBV20-1 and TRBJ2-5; TRBD2 agrees at 9 bases. Per germline, CDR1 DFQATT and CDR2 SNEGSKA (reference sequence). This CDR3 spans 15 amino acids.

This clonotype was seen only once. This rearrangement joins TRBV5-1 to TRBJ1-1, with D perhaps matching TRBD1 (6 bases). The CDR3 runs 14 residues. The germline CDR1 and CDR2 sequences are SGHRS and YFSETQ. Trimming cost V 8 bases and J 2 bases, with 16 bases left between them. The CDR3 is CASKEQGSNTEAFF. The CDR3 DNA reads as TGCGCCAGTAAAGAACAGGGATCAAACACTGAAGCTTTCTTT.

In this sample, this clonotype turned up many times. The chain uses TRBV5-1 and TRBJ1-1; D is uncertain. The CDR3 spans 15 residues. In germline, CDR1 is SGHRS, CDR2 YFSETQ. V gave up 4 bases and J gave up 1 base, with 14 bases separating them. The CDR3, as DNA: TGCGCCAGCAGCCCCGGTGGAACAAGGAACACTGAAGCTTTCTTT. Encoded protein: CASSPGGTRNTEAFF.

This clonotype occurred many times. The rearrangement joins TRBV7-2 to TRBJ1-4; the D is unclear. This CDR3 has 16 residues. Germline CDR1 is SGHTA and CDR2 is FQGNSA. V lost 5 bases to trimming and J lost 0 bases, with 13 bases between them. This chain's CDR3 is CASSHRTTATNEKLFF. The CDR3 DNA follows: TGTGCCAGCAGCCACCGGACCACCGCAACTAATGAAAAACTGTTTTTT.